The 20 T cell receptor beta chains given below trace back to one sample, sequenced in a study of blood T cell repertoires in COVID-19. TCRdb's table, derived via immunoSEQ multiplex PCR, lists solely in-frame clones and lacks some. The sample records under 350,000 clones, about 87% being singletons. The specimen was peripheral blood. The receptors were gathered from a man in his 70s with acute or convalescent COVID-19.

The rearrangement uses TRBV4-3 and TRBJ1-2; D ambiguous. Germline V gene sequence: CDR1 LGHNA, CDR2 YSLEER. Trimming pared 0 bases from V and 7 bases from J, leaving 9 bases between. The CDR3 is 13 amino acids. The chain's CDR3 is CASSQDSVSGYTF. The CDR3 DNA sequence: TGCGCCAGCAGCCAAGATAGTGTTAGTGGCTACACCTTC.

This clone was recorded once. This rearrangement joins TRBV18 to TRBJ1-6; 8 nucleotides agree with TRBD1. The CDR3 sequence is 13 residues long. J lost 13 bases, V lost 3 bases, and 5 bases had no gene match. Germline lookup yields CDR1 KGHSH and CDR2 LQKENI. The CDR3, as DNA: TGTGCCAGCTCACCGGACAGGGTTGTTCCCCTCCACTTT. Its protein is CASSPDRVVPLHF.

This rearrangement joins TRBV5-1 to TRBJ1-2; the match to TRBD1 covers 7 bases. The germline V gene has CDR1 SGHRS and CDR2 YFSETQ. Germline trimming cut 4 bases from V and 2 bases from J; bases unmatched to any gene: 2. CDR3 length: 13 amino acids. CDR3 protein: CASSAGQNYGYTF. As DNA, the CDR3 is TGCGCCAGCAGCGCGGGACAGAACTATGGCTACACCTTC.

The genes are TRBV20-1 and TRBJ1-4; a possible D gene is TRBD1 (6 bases). Trimming removed 5 bases from V and 11 bases from J, with 12 bases in between. The CDR3 loop spans 11 amino acids. CDR1 and CDR2 (germline): DFQATT, SNEGSKA (reference sequence). CDR3 region: CSAPRGRKLFF. CDR3 DNA: TGCAGTGCTCCCAGGGGACGGAAACTGTTTTTT.

The genes are TRBV9 and TRBJ2-1; 7 bases agree with TRBD2. The CDR3 length is 14 residues. CDR1 and CDR2 (germline): SGDLS, YYNGEE. Trimming took 3 bases from V and 8 from J; bases not matched to a gene: 8. CDR3 in amino acids: CASSALGAGYEQFF. The CDR3 DNA is TGTGCCAGCAGCGCCTTGGGAGCGGGGTATGAGCAGTTCTTC.

V gene TRBV4-1 combines with J gene TRBJ2-3; a weak D match, TRBD2 (6 bases). Germline V gene sequence: CDR1 MGHRA, CDR2 YSYEKL. This CDR3 comprises 17 residues. The germline V and J ends were trimmed by 0 bases and 2 bases, with 15 bases remaining between them. DNA of the CDR3: TGCGCCAGCAGCCAAGAAGCGGTGACTAGTACCACAGATACGCAGTATTTT. Amino acid sequence: CASSQEAVTSTTDTQYF.

CDR3 amino acids: CASRRTGDNQPQHF. The CDR3 nucleotides are TGTGCCAGCAGACGGACAGGGGACAATCAGCCCCAGCATTTT. J is TRBJ1-5 and V is TRBV6-5; 9 nucleotides agree with TRBD1. The junction had 3 bases not matched to a gene; V was cut back by 6 bases and J by 3 bases. The length of the CDR3 is 14 residues. Germline-derived CDR1 and CDR2 are MNHEY and SVGAGI.

The chain combines TRBV2 with TRBJ1-2; D gene uncertain. Between the trimmed V and J ends, which lost 4 bases and 8 bases, there was a span of 20 bases. The CDR3 sequence is 15 residues long. Germline V gene sequence: CDR1 SNHLY, CDR2 FYNNEI. CDR3: CASSVGVVAQFGYTF. In nucleotides, the CDR3 is TGTGCCAGCAGTGTCGGGGTTGTCGCTCAATTCGGCTACACCTTC.

The chain uses TRBV24-1 and TRBJ2-2; 9 bases match TRBD1. CDR3 size: 13 residues. Germline assignment: CDR1 KGHDR and CDR2 SFDVKD. With 7 bases clipped from V and 7 bases from J, the junction kept 3 bases outside the gene matches. The CDR3 loop is CATRGQGNGELFF. As DNA, the CDR3 is TGTGCCACCAGGGGACAGGGTAACGGGGAGCTGTTTTTT.

This clone was observed a few times. This sequence joins TRBV6-5 and TRBJ1-2, with 7 bases fitting TRBD1. Trimming took 0 bases from V and 7 from J; bases not matched to a gene: 5. The CDR3 totals 14 residues. Germline assignment: CDR1 MNHEY and CDR2 SVGAGI. The CDR3 bases are TGTGCCAGCAGTTACTCGCCAGGGGGAAGTGGCTACACCTTC. This sequence encodes CASSYSPGGSGYTF.

This chain connects TRBV3-1 (or the pseudogene TRBV3-2) to TRBJ1-3; TRBD1 might be the D (6 bases). Trimming left V 1 base short and J 4 bases short, with 8 bases between. The germline V gene encodes CDR1 LGHDT and CDR2 YNNKEL (reference sequence). CDR3 length equals 14 residues. The CDR3 sequence is CASSQGTVGNTIYF. CDR3 DNA sequence: TGTGCCAGCAGCCAAGGGACAGTAGGAAACACCATATATTTT.

The CDR3 DNA reads as TGTGCCAGCAGCCAATCCGTAGCGGGGGGCCCCGTCCCAGAGACCCAGTACTTC. Protein: CASSQSVAGGPVPETQYF. V gene TRBV7-3 combines with J gene TRBJ2-5; TRBD2 aligns across 10 bases. Trimming took 5 bases from V and 4 from J; bases not matched to a gene: 16. CDR1 and CDR2 from the germline V gene are SGHTA and FQGTGA. The CDR3 is made up of 18 amino acids.

The V call is TRBV2, the J call TRBJ1-6; D is possibly TRBD1 (6 bases). V gave up 4 bases and J gave up 5 bases, with 15 bases separating them. There are 16 residues in the CDR3. Germline V CDR1 and CDR2: SNHLY, FYNNEI. The CDR3 coding sequence is TGTGCCAGCAGTGGACAGGCCCCCGGAGATAATTCACCCCTCCACTTT. It encodes CASSGQAPGDNSPLHF.

The genes are TRBV15 and TRBJ1-1; D not certain. The V gene's germline CDR1 is LNHNV and CDR2 YYDKDF (reference sequence). CDR3 length: 13 residues. The V and J ends lost 5 bases and 2 bases respectively, with 9 bases between them. In DNA, the CDR3 is TGTGCCACCAGCCGACTGATAAACACTGAAGCTTTCTTT. It encodes CATSRLINTEAFF. The whole variable domain, remainder taken from reference TRBV15 and TRBJ1-1, is DAMVIQNPRYQVTQFGKPVTLSCSQTLNHNVMYWYQQKSSQAPKLLFHYYDKDFNNEADTPDNFQSRRPNTSFCFLDIRSPGLGDTAMYLCATSRLINTEAFFGQGTRLTVV.

The chain joins TRBV3-1 (or the pseudogene TRBV3-2) to TRBJ2-3; 8 nucleotides match TRBD2. Trimming took 0 bases from V and 3 from J; bases not matched to a gene: 5. There are 16 residues in the CDR3. From germline, CDR1 is LGHDT and CDR2 YNNKEL (reference sequence). As DNA, the CDR3 is TGTGCCAGCAGCCAAGATCGCATAGCGGGAACAGATACGCAGTATTTT. This sequence encodes CASSQDRIAGTDTQYF.

The rearrangement uses TRBV3-1 (or the pseudogene TRBV3-2) and TRBJ1-1; D perhaps matches TRBD1 (6 bases). This CDR3 has 14 amino acids. The V gene lost 4 bases and the J gene lost 9 bases, with 18 bases spanning the gap. CDR1 is LGHDT, CDR2 YNNKEL, per germline (reference sequence). The CDR3 loop is CASSPPWGGGKAFF. CDR3 DNA sequence: TGTGCCAGCAGCCCCCCCTGGGGGGGCGGAAAAGCTTTCTTT.

J is TRBJ2-5 and V is TRBV10-3, with TRBD1 matching over 8 bases. The V and J ends lost 3 bases and 2 bases, in that order; junction bases with no gene match: 2. This CDR3 contains 14 residues. Germline V gene sequence: CDR1 ENHRY, CDR2 SYGVKD. The CDR3 here is CAISDGDRQETQYF. Written as DNA, the CDR3 is TGTGCCATCAGTGACGGGGACAGGCAAGAGACCCAGTACTTC.

The J gene is TRBJ2-7, the V gene TRBV5-1, with 11 bases identical to TRBD1. V lost 3 bases, J lost 0 bases, and 2 bases stayed unmatched. The CDR3 runs 15 residues. Germline CDR1 is SGHRS and CDR2 is YFSETQ. CDR3 bases: TGCGCCAGCAGCTGGGGGACAGGGGGCTCCTACGAGCAGTACTTC. Translation gives CASSWGTGGSYEQYF.

The chain is built from TRBV3-1 (or the pseudogene TRBV3-2) and TRBJ2-2; TRBD1 matches at 8 bases. Trimming cost V 4 bases and J 5 bases; bases outside gene matches: 6. CDR1 is LGHDT, CDR2 YNNKEL, per germline (reference sequence). The CDR3 length is 15 residues. For the CDR3, the DNA is TGTGCCAGCAGCCTCGGACAGGGTTGGACCGGGGAGCTGTTTTTT. Translating gives CASSLGQGWTGELFF.

The chain links TRBV29-1 to TRBJ2-5; a possible D gene is TRBD2 (5 bases). The V end lost 6 bases, the J end lost 3 bases, and 11 bases lay between the germline ends. Germline assignment: CDR1 SQVTM and CDR2 ANQGSEA. The length of the CDR3 is 12 residues. CDR3 in amino acids: CSVSSGEETQYF. The DNA of the CDR3 is TGCAGCGTCTCGAGCGGAGAAGAGACCCAGTACTTC.